The present TCR beta chain was sequenced within a study of cytomegalovirus exposure and HLA in healthy donors. Findings and limits, study-wide: A few CMV-associated chains were confirmed in vitro to be specific for CMV antigens. Researchers catalogued over 150 TCR beta chains as cytomegalovirus-associated. Most TCR sequences were uncommon, yet certain public TCRs appeared in many donors.

In the case of this clone: What it binds is not known.

Libraries were prepared by immunoSEQ multiplex PCR; TCRdb keeps only in-frame clonotypes and omits some of them. The sample gives around 70,000 clones, 94% of which show up once; about 1.9% is in the top ten. Germline trimming cut 2 bases from V and 3 bases from J; bases unmatched to any gene: 3. The V gene's germline CDR1 is GTSNPN and CDR2 SVGIG (reference sequence). The CDR3 loop spans 14 amino acids. The donors were in the roughly 110-subject validation cohort; that cohort was separate from the approximately 700-subject first cohort. The receptor comes from a woman aged 18-35 years in good health and CMV-seropositive. The chain employs TRBV30 and TRBJ2-3; 9 nucleotides agree with TRBD2. Sequences were obtained from PBMCs. The CDR3 DNA follows: TGTGCCTGGAGTCCGAGCGGGGGGACAGATACGCAGTATTTT. This sequence encodes CAWSPSGGTDTQYF. The whole variable domain, remainder taken from reference TRBV30 and TRBJ2-3, is SQTIHQWPATLVQPVGSPLSLECTVEGTSNPNLYWYRQAAGRGLQLLFYSVGIGQISSEVPQNLSASRPQDRQFILSSKKLLLSDSGFYLCAWSPSGGTDTQYFGPGTRLTVL.